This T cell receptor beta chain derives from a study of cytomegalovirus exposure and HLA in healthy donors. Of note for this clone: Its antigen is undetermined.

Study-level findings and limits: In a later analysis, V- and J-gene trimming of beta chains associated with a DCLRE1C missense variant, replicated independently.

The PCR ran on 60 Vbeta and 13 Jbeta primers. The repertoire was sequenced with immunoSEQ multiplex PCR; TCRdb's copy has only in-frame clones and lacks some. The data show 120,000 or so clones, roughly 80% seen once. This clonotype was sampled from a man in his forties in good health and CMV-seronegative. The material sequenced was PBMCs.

The CDR3 loop is CASRGVQGSGYTF. CDR3 nucleotides: TGTGCCAGCAGAGGTGTACAGGGTTCTGGCTACACCTTC. The rearrangement links TRBV2 to TRBJ1-2; D may be TRBD1 (6 bases). CDR1 and CDR2 from the germline V gene are SNHLY and FYNNEI. V gave up 6 bases and J gave up 7 bases, with 15 bases separating them. The CDR3 covers 13 residues.